These T cell receptor beta chains were read from a single sample in a study of cytomegalovirus exposure and HLA in healthy donors. The protocol was immunoSEQ multiplex PCR, while the TCRdb copy is restricted to in-frame clones and leaves out a portion. The sample data list 200,000 to 250,000 clones. The sequencing input was PBMCs. These receptors all stem from a woman younger than 45 in good health and CMV-seropositive. The CDR3 runs from the conserved cysteine through the conserved F or W. Each record gives: J gene, CDR3 length, V gene, D gene, CDR3 protein, CDR3 DNA. A D gene is named only where the DNA matches it firmly.

J: TRBJ1-1
length: 16
V: TRBV5-1
D: NA
CDR3: CASSSQRVQGGTEAFF
DNA: TGCGCCAGCAGTTCCCAGAGGGTCCAGGGAGGCACTGAAGCTTTCTTT

J: TRBJ2-2
length: 15
V: TRBV9
D: NA
CDR3: CASSSHLSTAGELFF
DNA: TGTGCCAGCAGCTCTCACCTCTCGACAGCGGGGGAGCTGTTTTTT

J: TRBJ1-2
length: 16
V: TRBV7-9
D: NA
CDR3: CASSLVGGQRVHGYTF
DNA: TGTGCCAGCAGCTTAGTTGGGGGACAAAGGGTCCATGGCTACACCTTC

J: TRBJ2-1
length: 14
V: TRBV5-1
D: NA
CDR3: CASSAGGTYNEQFF
DNA: TGCGCCAGCAGCGCGGGTGGCACCTACAATGAGCAGTTCTTC

J: TRBJ1-3
length: 15
V: TRBV18
D: TRBD1
CDR3: CASSADRGSGNTIYF
DNA: TGTGCCAGCTCAGCGGACAGGGGCTCTGGAAACACCATATATTTT

J: TRBJ1-2
length: 14
V: TRBV25-1
D: TRBD1
CDR3: CASSGDRGNYGYTF
DNA: TGTGCCAGCAGTGGCGACAGGGGGAACTATGGCTACACCTTC

J: TRBJ2-7
length: 12
V: TRBV18
D: NA
CDR3: CASSPGPYEQYF
DNA: TGTGCCAGCTCACCAGGGCCCTACGAGCAGTACTTC

J: TRBJ2-5
length: 16
V: TRBV6-6
D: TRBD2
CDR3: CASKGDLAGNIETQYF
DNA: TGTGCCAGCAAAGGTGACCTAGCGGGAAACATAGAGACCCAGTACTTC

J: TRBJ2-7
length: 15
V: TRBV4-1
D: TRBD2
CDR3: CASSQGGLAGGGQYF
DNA: TGCGCCAGCAGCCAAGGGGGACTAGCGGGAGGGGGGCAGTACTTC

J: TRBJ1-1
length: 14
V: TRBV5-1
D: NA
CDR3: CASSALGINTEAFF
DNA: TGCGCCAGCAGCGCCCTGGGCATTAATACTGAAGCTTTCTTT

J: TRBJ1-2
length: 18
V: TRBV14
D: TRBD1
CDR3: CASSSHDPGQGTNYGYTF
DNA: TGTGCCAGCAGCTCACATGATCCGGGACAGGGGACTAACTATGGCTACACCTTC

J: TRBJ2-1
length: 13
V: TRBV5-6
D: TRBD1
CDR3: CASSRQGVNEQFF
DNA: TGTGCCAGCAGCAGACAGGGTGTCAATGAGCAGTTCTTC

J: TRBJ2-2
length: 14
V: TRBV2
D: NA
CDR3: CASTRGQGIGELFF
DNA: TGTGCCAGCACGCGGGGGCAGGGAATCGGGGAGCTGTTTTTT

J: TRBJ2-1
length: 15
V: TRBV4-3
D: TRBD2
CDR3: CASSPGTSKVHEQFF
DNA: TGCGCCAGCAGCCCCGGGACTAGTAAGGTCCATGAGCAGTTCTTC

J: TRBJ2-3
length: 17
V: TRBV5-8
D: TRBD2
CDR3: CASSSAIAGGPRDTQYF
DNA: TGTGCCAGCAGTTCCGCTATAGCGGGAGGGCCGAGAGATACGCAGTATTTT

J: TRBJ2-7
length: 16
V: TRBV7-9
D: NA
CDR3: CASSTTGLPSSYEQYF
DNA: TGTGCCAGCAGCACTACAGGGCTACCGAGCTCCTACGAGCAGTACTTC

J: TRBJ2-7
length: 14
V: TRBV6-5
D: NA
CDR3: CASSYSRGSYEQYF
DNA: TGTGCCAGCAGTTACTCGAGAGGCTCCTACGAGCAGTACTTC

J: TRBJ2-7
length: 14
V: TRBV19
D: TRBD2
CDR3: CASSTGLAVYGQYF
DNA: TGTGCCAGTAGTACCGGACTAGCGGTCTACGGTCAGTACTTC

J: TRBJ2-1
length: 15
V: TRBV10-2
D: NA
CDR3: CASKGLSSSYNEQFF
DNA: TGCGCCAGCAAGGGTCTTTCTAGCAGCTACAATGAGCAGTTCTTC

J: TRBJ1-2
length: 13
V: TRBV6-5
D: NA
CDR3: CASSYTGRYGYTF
DNA: TGTGCCAGCAGTTACACAGGGCGATATGGCTACACCTTC

J: TRBJ2-3
length: 14
V: TRBV9
D: NA
CDR3: CASSSGGGGDTQYF
DNA: TGTGCCAGCAGCTCCGGAGGAGGAGGAGATACGCAGTATTTT

J: TRBJ2-7
length: 15
V: TRBV5-6
D: NA
CDR3: CASSLGDWGPYEQYF
DNA: TGTGCCAGCAGCTTGGGGGATTGGGGCCCCTACGAGCAGTACTTC

J: TRBJ2-7
length: 15
V: TRBV27
D: TRBD2
CDR3: CASSQGLAGSYEQYF
DNA: TGTGCCAGCAGTCAGGGACTAGCGGGTTCTTACGAGCAGTACTTC

J: TRBJ1-1
length: 16
V: TRBV28
D: TRBD1
CDR3: CASSSLLRTGNTEAFF
DNA: TGTGCCAGCAGTTCTCTTCTCAGGACAGGGAACACTGAAGCTTTCTTT

J: TRBJ2-1
length: 16
V: TRBV7-8
D: NA
CDR3: CASSLALEILWDEQFF
DNA: TGTGCCAGCAGCTTAGCGTTGGAGATCCTTTGGGATGAGCAGTTCTTC

J: TRBJ2-1
length: 14
V: TRBV29-1
D: TRBD1
CDR3: CSVSGTGDPNEQFF
DNA: TGCAGCGTTAGTGGAACAGGGGATCCCAATGAGCAGTTCTTC

J: TRBJ2-5
length: 12
V: TRBV29-1
D: NA
CDR3: CSVVMDTETQYF
DNA: TGCAGCGTTGTAATGGACACGGAGACCCAGTACTTC

J: TRBJ1-1
length: 13
V: TRBV7-6
D: NA
CDR3: CASSTDTNTEAFF
DNA: TGTGCCAGCAGCACGGACACGAACACTGAAGCTTTCTTT

J: TRBJ1-5
length: 14
V: TRBV11-2
D: NA
CDR3: CASSLANRGQPQHF
DNA: TGTGCCAGCAGCTTAGCGAACCGAGGGCAGCCCCAGCATTTT

J: TRBJ1-5
length: 16
V: TRBV11-2
D: TRBD1
CDR3: CASSLEHRQGSQPQHF
DNA: TGTGCCAGCAGCTTAGAGCACCGACAGGGAAGTCAGCCCCAGCATTTT

J: TRBJ1-2
length: 17
V: TRBV7-9
D: NA
CDR3: CASSSTSQGWDDHGYTF
DNA: TGTGCCAGCAGCTCCACCTCACAGGGATGGGACGACCATGGCTACACCTTC

J: TRBJ1-2
length: 12
V: TRBV29-1
D: NA
CDR3: CSVERGSYGYTF
DNA: TGCAGCGTTGAGAGAGGGAGCTATGGCTACACCTTC

J: TRBJ1-2
length: 14
V: TRBV5-4
D: NA
CDR3: CASSLATTEYGYTF
DNA: TGTGCCAGCAGCTTGGCAACGACTGAATATGGCTACACCTTC

J: TRBJ1-1
length: 12
V: TRBV27
D: NA
CDR3: CASGSGAVEAFF
DNA: TGTGCCAGCGGGTCAGGCGCAGTAGAAGCTTTCTTT

J: TRBJ1-2
length: 14
V: TRBV2
D: NA
CDR3: CASSEARGGYGYTF
DNA: TGTGCCAGCAGTGAAGCGCGGGGAGGCTATGGCTACACCTTC

J: TRBJ2-3
length: 14
V: TRBV6-6
D: NA
CDR3: CASRPLGSPDTQYF
DNA: TGTGCCAGCAGACCCCTCGGGTCCCCAGATACGCAGTATTTT

J: TRBJ1-1
length: 13
V: TRBV14
D: NA
CDR3: CASSSQGNTEAFF
DNA: TGTGCCAGCAGTTCTCAGGGGAACACTGAAGCTTTCTTT

J: TRBJ2-5
length: 11
V: TRBV2
D: NA
CDR3: CASSERQTQYF
DNA: TGTGCCAGCAGTGAGAGGCAGACCCAGTACTTC

J: TRBJ2-3
length: 15
V: TRBV27
D: NA
CDR3: CASSRVDRWGDTQYF
DNA: TGTGCCAGCAGCCGGGTCGACAGGTGGGGAGATACGCAGTATTTT

J: TRBJ1-3
length: 13
V: TRBV5-1
D: NA
CDR3: CASSPELGNTIYF
DNA: TGCGCCAGCAGCCCCGAACTAGGAAACACCATATATTTT

J: TRBJ2-7
length: 15
V: TRBV6-5
D: NA
CDR3: CASSYSAGISYEQYF
DNA: TGTGCCAGCAGTTACTCTGCAGGAATTTCCTACGAGCAGTACTTC

J: TRBJ1-4
length: 17
V: TRBV5-1
D: NA
CDR3: CASSLGAGTKTNEKLFF
DNA: TGCGCCAGCAGCTTGGGTGCGGGCACGAAAACTAATGAAAAACTGTTTTTT

J: TRBJ2-7
length: 14
V: TRBV18
D: TRBD2
CDR3: CASSLLAGVDEQYF
DNA: TGTGCCAGCTCATTACTAGCGGGAGTAGACGAGCAGTACTTC

J: TRBJ1-6
length: 16
V: TRBV28
D: TRBD1
CDR3: CASSLPTGGVNSPLHF
DNA: TGTGCCAGCAGTTTACCTACAGGGGGTGTTAATTCACCCCTCCACTTT

J: TRBJ2-5
length: 17
V: TRBV4-1
D: NA
CDR3: CASSQTSSRPSRETQYF
DNA: TGCGCCAGCAGCCAAACTAGCAGTAGACCTTCGCGGGAGACCCAGTACTTC

J: TRBJ1-2
length: 15
V: TRBV5-6
D: NA
CDR3: CASSFGGKGNYGYTF
DNA: TGTGCCAGCAGCTTCGGGGGGAAGGGTAACTATGGCTACACCTTC

J: TRBJ2-3
length: 16
V: TRBV5-1
D: TRBD2
CDR3: CASSQGLAGGVDTQYF
DNA: TGCGCCAGCAGCCAGGGACTAGCGGGGGGGGTGGATACGCAGTATTTT

J: TRBJ1-1
length: 13
V: TRBV27
D: NA
CDR3: CASSPTDSIAAFF
DNA: TGTGCCAGCAGTCCCACTGATTCGATTGCGGCTTTCTTT

J: TRBJ1-4
length: 13
V: TRBV11-2
D: NA
CDR3: CASSLPFNEKLFF
DNA: TGTGCCAGCAGCTTACCCTTTAATGAAAAACTGTTTTTT

J: TRBJ2-2
length: 14
V: TRBV18
D: NA
CDR3: CASSPRTATGELFF
DNA: TGTGCCAGCTCACCTAGGACAGCCACCGGGGAGCTGTTTTTT

J: TRBJ1-2
length: 17
V: TRBV18
D: TRBD1
CDR3: CASSPAGGAGGIFGYTF
DNA: TGTGCCAGCTCACCAGCCGGCGGGGCAGGGGGCATCTTTGGCTACACCTTC

J: TRBJ2-2
length: 18
V: TRBV9
D: NA
CDR3: CASSVVAFPGSNTGELFF
DNA: TGTGCCAGCAGCGTAGTTGCTTTTCCGGGATCGAACACCGGGGAGCTGTTTTTT

J: TRBJ2-7
length: 15
V: TRBV9
D: NA
CDR3: CASSETGHFSYEQYF
DNA: TGTGCCAGCAGCGAAACAGGGCACTTCTCCTACGAGCAGTACTTC

J: TRBJ1-4
length: 14
V: TRBV19
D: TRBD1
CDR3: CASSKDRDSEKLFF
DNA: TGTGCCAGTAGTAAGGACCGGGACAGCGAAAAACTGTTTTTT

J: TRBJ2-3
length: 15
V: TRBV11-3
D: TRBD2
CDR3: CASSPGGGNTDTQYF
DNA: TGTGCCAGCAGCCCGGGAGGGGGTAACACAGATACGCAGTATTTT

J: TRBJ2-7
length: 13
V: TRBV5-3
D: TRBD2
CDR3: CARSIGGVHEQYF
DNA: TGTGCCAGGTCCATCGGGGGGGTCCACGAGCAGTACTTC

J: TRBJ2-3
length: 15
V: TRBV30
D: TRBD2
CDR3: CAWSVLAGGADTQYF
DNA: TGTGCCTGGAGTGTACTAGCGGGAGGAGCAGATACGCAGTATTTT

J: TRBJ1-2
length: 14
V: TRBV28
D: NA
CDR3: CASSPGGSNYGYTF
DNA: TGTGCCAGCAGTCCCGGGGGATCTAACTATGGCTACACCTTC

J: TRBJ2-3
length: 15
V: TRBV7-9
D: TRBD2
CDR3: CASSPTLGLSNTQYF
DNA: TGTGCCAGCAGCCCAACCCTGGGACTATCGAATACGCAGTATTTT

J: TRBJ2-3
length: 15
V: TRBV6-1
D: TRBD2
CDR3: CASGLGAGSTDTQYF
DNA: TGTGCCAGCGGACTCGGAGCGGGGTCCACAGATACGCAGTATTTT